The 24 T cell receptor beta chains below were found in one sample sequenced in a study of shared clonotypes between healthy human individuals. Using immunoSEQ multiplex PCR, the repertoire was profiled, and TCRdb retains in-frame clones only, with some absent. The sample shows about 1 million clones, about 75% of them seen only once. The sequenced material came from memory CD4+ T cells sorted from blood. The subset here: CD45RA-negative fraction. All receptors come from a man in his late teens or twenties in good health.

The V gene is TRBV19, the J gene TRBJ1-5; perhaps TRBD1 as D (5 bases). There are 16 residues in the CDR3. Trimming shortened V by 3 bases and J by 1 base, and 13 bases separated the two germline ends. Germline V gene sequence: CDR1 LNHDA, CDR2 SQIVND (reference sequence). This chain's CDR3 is CASSIREGRSNQPQHF. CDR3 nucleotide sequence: TGTGCCAGTAGTATCCGGGAGGGACGCAGCAATCAGCCCCAGCATTTT.

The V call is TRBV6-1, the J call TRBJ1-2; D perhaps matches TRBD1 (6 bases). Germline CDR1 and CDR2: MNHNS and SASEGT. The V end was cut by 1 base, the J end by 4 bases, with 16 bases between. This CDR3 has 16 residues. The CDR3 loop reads CASSEGTAPGSYGYTF. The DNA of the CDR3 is TGTGCCAGCAGTGAAGGGACAGCTCCAGGTAGCTATGGCTACACCTTC.

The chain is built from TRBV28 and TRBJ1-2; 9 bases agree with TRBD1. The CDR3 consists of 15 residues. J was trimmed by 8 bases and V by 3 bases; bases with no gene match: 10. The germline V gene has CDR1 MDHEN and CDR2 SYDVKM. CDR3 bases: TGTGCCAGCAGTTTGTCACAGGGGGCGCCAGGGGGCTACACCTTC. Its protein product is CASSLSQGAPGGYTF.

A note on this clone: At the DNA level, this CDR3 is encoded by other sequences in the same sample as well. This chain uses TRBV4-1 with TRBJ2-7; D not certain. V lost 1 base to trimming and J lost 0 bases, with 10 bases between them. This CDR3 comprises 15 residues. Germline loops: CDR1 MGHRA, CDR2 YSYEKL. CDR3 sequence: CASSQGDGSSYEQYF. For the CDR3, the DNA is TGCGCCAGCAGCCAAGGCGACGGATCCTCCTACGAGCAGTACTTC.

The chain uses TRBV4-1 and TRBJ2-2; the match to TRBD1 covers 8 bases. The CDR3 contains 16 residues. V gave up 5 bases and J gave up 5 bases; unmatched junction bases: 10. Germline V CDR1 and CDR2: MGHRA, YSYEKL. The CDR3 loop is CASSSYRGALTGELFF. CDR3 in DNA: TGCGCCAGCAGCTCGTACAGGGGGGCTCTGACCGGGGAGCTGTTTTTT.

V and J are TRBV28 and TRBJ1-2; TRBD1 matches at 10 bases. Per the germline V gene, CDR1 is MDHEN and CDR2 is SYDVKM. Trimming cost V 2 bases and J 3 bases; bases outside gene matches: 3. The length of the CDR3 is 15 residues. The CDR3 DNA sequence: TGTGCCAGCAGTTTACCCGGGACAGGGGACTATGGCTACACCTTC. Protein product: CASSLPGTGDYGYTF.

DNA of the CDR3: TGTGCCAGCTCACCCCAATCACTAGCGGGGGCCACCTACGAGCAGTACTTC. This encodes CASSPQSLAGATYEQYF. The chain links TRBV18 to TRBJ2-7; 11 bases are a match to TRBD2. Germline lookup yields CDR1 KGHSH and CDR2 LQKENI. This CDR3 spans 17 amino acids. The J segment lost 2 bases and the V segment lost 3 bases, leaving 9 bases of the junction unmatched.

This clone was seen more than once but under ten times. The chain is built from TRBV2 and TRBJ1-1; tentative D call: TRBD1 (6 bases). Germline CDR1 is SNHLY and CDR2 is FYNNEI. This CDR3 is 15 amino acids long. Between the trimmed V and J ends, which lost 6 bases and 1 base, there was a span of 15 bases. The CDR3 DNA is TGTGCCAGCAGGGGAGACAGGCTCGAGAACACTGAAGCTTTCTTT. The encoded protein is CASRGDRLENTEAFF.

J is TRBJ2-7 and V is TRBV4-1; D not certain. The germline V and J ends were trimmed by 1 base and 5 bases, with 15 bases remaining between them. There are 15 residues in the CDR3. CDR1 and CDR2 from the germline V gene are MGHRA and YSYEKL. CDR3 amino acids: CASSQVLVGEDEQYF. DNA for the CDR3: TGCGCCAGCAGCCAAGTCCTGGTCGGTGAAGACGAGCAGTACTTC.

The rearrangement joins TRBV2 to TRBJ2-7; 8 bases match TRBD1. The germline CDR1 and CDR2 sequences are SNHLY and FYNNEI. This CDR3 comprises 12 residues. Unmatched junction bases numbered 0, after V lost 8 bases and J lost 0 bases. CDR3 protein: CASDRGSYEQYF. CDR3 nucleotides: TGTGCCAGCGACAGGGGCTCCTACGAGCAGTACTTC.

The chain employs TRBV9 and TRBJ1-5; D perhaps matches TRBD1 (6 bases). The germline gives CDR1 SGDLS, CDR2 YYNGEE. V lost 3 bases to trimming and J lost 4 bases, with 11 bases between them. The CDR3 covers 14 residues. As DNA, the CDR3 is TGTGCCAGCAGCGCAGGGACAACTAATCAGCCCCAGCATTTT. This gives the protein CASSAGTTNQPQHF.

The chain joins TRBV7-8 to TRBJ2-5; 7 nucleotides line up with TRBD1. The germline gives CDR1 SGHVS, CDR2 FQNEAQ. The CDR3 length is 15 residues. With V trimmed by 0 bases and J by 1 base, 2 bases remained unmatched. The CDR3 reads CASSLADRAQETQYF. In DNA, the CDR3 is TGTGCCAGCAGCTTAGCAGACAGGGCCCAAGAGACCCAGTACTTC. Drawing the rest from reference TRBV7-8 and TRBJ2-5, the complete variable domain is GAGVSQSPRYKVAKRGQDVALRCDPISGHVSLFWYQQALGQGPEFLTYFQNEAQLDKSGLPSDRFFAERPEGSVSTLKIQRTQQEDSAVYLCASSLADRAQETQYFGPGTRLLVL.

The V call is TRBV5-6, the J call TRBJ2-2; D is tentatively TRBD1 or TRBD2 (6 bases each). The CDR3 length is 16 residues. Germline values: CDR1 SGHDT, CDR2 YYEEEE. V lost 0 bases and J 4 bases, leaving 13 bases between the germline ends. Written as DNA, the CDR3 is TGTGCCAGCAGCTTGGGCCTCCGGGGGCTCACCGGGGAGCTGTTTTTT. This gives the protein CASSLGLRGLTGELFF.

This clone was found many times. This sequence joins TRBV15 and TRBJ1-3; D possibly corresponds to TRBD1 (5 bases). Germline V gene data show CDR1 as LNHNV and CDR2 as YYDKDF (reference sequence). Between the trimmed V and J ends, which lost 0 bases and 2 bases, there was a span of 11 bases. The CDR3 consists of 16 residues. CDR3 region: CATSREVGVAGNTIYF. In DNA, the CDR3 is TGTGCCACCAGCAGAGAGGTGGGGGTAGCTGGAAACACCATATATTTT.

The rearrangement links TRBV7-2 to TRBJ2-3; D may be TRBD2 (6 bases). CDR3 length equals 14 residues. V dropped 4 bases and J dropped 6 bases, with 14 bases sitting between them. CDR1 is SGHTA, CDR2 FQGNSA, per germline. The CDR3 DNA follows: TGTGCCAGCAGCTCCTTAGCGGACACCGATACGCAGTATTTT. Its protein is CASSSLADTDTQYF. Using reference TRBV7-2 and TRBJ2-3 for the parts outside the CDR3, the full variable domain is GAGVSQSPSNKVTEKGKDVELRCDPISGHTALYWYRQSLGQGLEFLIYFQGNSAPDKSGLPSDRFSAERTGGSVSTLTIQRTQQEDSAVYLCASSSLADTDTQYFGPGTRLTVL.

In nucleotides, the CDR3 is TGTGCCAGCAGAGGGCCTCCCTACGAGCAGTACTTC. The encoded protein is CASRGPPYEQYF. The rearrangement joins TRBV2 to TRBJ2-7, with D unresolved. Germline V lookup: CDR1 SNHLY, CDR2 FYNNEI. The length of the CDR3 is 12 residues. The ends were cut back, 6 bases at V and 2 bases at J, with 8 bases in the middle.

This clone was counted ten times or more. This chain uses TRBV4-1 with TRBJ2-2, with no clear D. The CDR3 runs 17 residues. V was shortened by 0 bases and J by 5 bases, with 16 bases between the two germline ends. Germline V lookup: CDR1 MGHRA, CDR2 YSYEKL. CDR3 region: CASSQDVATVGTGELFF. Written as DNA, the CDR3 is TGCGCCAGCAGCCAAGATGTCGCCACGGTGGGGACCGGGGAGCTGTTTTTT.

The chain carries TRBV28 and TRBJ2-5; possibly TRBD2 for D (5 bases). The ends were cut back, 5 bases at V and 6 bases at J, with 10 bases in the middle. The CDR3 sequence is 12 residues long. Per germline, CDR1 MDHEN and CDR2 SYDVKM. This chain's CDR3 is CASSQRVKTQYF. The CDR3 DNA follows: TGTGCCAGCAGTCAGAGGGTGAAGACCCAGTACTTC.

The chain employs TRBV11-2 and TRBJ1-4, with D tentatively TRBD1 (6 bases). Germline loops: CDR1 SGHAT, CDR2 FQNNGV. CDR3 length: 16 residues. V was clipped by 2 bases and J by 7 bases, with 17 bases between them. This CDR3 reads CASSLFGGLSLEKLFF. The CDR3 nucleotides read TGTGCCAGCAGCTTATTCGGGGGGCTAAGCCTTGAAAAACTGTTTTTT.

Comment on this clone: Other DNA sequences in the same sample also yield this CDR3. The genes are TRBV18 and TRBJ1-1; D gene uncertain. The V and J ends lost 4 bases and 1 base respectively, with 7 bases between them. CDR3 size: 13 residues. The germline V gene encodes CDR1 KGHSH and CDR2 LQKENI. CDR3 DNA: TGTGCCAGCTCACAAGACAAGAACACTGAAGCTTTCTTT. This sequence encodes CASSQDKNTEAFF.

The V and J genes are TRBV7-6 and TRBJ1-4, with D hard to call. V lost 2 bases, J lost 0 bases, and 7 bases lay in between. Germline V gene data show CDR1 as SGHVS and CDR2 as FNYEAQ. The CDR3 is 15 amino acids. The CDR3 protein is CASSLWASTNEKLFF. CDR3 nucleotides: TGTGCCAGCAGCTTATGGGCCTCAACTAATGAAAAACTGTTTTTT.

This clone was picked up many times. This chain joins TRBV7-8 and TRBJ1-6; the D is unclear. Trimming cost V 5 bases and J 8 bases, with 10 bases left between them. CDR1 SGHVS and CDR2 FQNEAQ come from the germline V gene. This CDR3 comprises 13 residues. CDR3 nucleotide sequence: TGTGCCAGCAGCCGGGAAGTAGATTCACCCCTCCACTTT. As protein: CASSREVDSPLHF.

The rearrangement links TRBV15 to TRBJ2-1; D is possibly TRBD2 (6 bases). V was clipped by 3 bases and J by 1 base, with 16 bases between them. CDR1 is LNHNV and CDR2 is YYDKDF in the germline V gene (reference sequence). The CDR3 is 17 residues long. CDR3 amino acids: CATSRRRGLRSYNEQFF. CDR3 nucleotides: TGTGCCACCAGCAGGAGACGGGGACTTCGATCCTACAATGAGCAGTTCTTC.

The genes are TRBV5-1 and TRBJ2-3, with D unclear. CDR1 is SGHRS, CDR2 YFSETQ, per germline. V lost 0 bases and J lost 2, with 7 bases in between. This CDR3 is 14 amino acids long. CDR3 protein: CASSLGAYTDTQYF. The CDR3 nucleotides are TGCGCCAGCAGCTTGGGGGCGTACACAGATACGCAGTATTTT.